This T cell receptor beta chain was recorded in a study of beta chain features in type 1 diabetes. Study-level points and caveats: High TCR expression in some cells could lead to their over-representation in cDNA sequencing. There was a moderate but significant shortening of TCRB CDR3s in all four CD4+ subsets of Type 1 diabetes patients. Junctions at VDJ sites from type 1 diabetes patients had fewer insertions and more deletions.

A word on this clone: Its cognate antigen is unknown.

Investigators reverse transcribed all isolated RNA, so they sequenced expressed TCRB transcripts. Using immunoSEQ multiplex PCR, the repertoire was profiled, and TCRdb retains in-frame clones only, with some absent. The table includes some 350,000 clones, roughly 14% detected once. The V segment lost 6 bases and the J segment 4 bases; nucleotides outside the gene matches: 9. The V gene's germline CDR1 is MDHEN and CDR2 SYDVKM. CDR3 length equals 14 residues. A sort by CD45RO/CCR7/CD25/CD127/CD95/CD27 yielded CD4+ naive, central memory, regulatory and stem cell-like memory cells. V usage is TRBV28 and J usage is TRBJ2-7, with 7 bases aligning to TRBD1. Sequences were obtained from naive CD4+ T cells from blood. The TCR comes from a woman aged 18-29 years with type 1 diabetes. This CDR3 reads CASRQGGARYEQYF. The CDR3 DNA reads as TGTGCCAGCAGGCAAGGGGGCGCGCGGTACGAGCAGTACTTC. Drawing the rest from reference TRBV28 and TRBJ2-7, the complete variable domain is DVKVTQSSRYLVKRTGEKVFLECVQDMDHENMFWYRQDPGLGLRLIYFSYDVKMKEKGDIPEGYSVSREKKERFSLILESASTNQTSMYLCASRQGGARYEQYFGPGTRLTVT.